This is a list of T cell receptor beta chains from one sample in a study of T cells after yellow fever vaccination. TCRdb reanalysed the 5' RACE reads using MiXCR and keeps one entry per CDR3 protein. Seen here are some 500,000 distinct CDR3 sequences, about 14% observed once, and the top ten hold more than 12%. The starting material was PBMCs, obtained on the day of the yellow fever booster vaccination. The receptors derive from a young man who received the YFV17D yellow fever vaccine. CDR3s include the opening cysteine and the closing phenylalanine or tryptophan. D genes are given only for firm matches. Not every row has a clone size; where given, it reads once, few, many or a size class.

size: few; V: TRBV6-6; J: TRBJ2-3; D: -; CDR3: CASSSLRGDTQYF; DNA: TGTGCCAGCAGTTCCCTCCGCGGAGATACGCAGTATTTT
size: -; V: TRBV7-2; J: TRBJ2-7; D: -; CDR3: CASSLVSAAYEQYF; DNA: TGTGCCAGCAGCTTAGTCAGCGCGGCCTACGAGCAGTACTTC
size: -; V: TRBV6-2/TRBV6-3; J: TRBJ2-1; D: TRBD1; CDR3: CASFGAGTGQFNEQFF; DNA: TGTGCCAGCTTCGGGGCCGGGACAGGGCAATTCAATGAGCAGTTCTTC
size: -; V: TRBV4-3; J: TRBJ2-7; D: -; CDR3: CASSQDSLPGYSYEQYF; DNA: TGCGCCAGCAGCCAAGATTCCCTGCCAGGGTACTCCTACGAGCAGTACTTC
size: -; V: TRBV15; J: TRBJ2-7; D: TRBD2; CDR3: CATSRDFVAGGGTYEQYF; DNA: TGTGCCACCAGCAGAGATTTCGTAGCGGGAGGAGGAACCTACGAGCAGTACTTC
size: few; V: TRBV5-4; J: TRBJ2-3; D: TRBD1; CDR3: CASSFRRDRGPKGYSPDTQYF; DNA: TGTGCCAGCAGCTTTCGCCGGGACAGGGGGCCAAAGGGCTACTCACCCGATACGCAGTATTTT
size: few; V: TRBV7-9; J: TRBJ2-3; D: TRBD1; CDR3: CASSQPGQGATDTQYF; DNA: TGTGCCAGCAGTCAGCCGGGACAGGGGGCCACAGATACGCAGTATTTT
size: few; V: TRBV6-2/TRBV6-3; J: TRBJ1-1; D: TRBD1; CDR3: CASLLQGSNTEAFF; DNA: TGTGCCAGCCTTCTACAGGGGTCCAACACTGAAGCTTTCTTT
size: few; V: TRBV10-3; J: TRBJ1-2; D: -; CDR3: CAISTGTYYGYTF; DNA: TGTGCCATCAGCACCGGGACATACTATGGCTACACCTTC
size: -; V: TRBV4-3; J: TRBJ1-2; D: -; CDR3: CASSQDLSGYGYTF; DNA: TGCGCCAGCAGCCAAGATCTAAGTGGCTATGGCTACACCTTC
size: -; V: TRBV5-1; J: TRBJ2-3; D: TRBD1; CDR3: CASFAFGDSSTDTQYF; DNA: TGCGCCAGCTTCGCTTTTGGGGACAGTAGCACAGATACGCAGTATTTT
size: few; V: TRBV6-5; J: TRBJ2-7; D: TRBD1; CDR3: CASSSGQAGYEQYF; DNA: TGTGCCAGCAGTTCGGGACAGGCGGGCTACGAGCAGTACTTC
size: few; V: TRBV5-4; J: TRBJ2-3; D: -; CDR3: CASSLKGISGSDTQYF; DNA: TGTGCCAGCAGCTTGAAAGGGATTAGCGGATCCGATACGCAGTATTTT
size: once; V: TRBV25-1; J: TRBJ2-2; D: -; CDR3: CACARGTGELFF; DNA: TGTGCCTGCGCACGGGGGACCGGGGAGCTGTTTTTT
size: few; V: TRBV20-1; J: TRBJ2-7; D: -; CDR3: CSARGTVRSSYEQYF; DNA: TGCAGTGCTAGAGGGACGGTTAGGAGCTCCTACGAGCAGTACTTC
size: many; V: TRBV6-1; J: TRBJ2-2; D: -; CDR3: CASRPTPGASNTGELFF; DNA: TGTGCCAGCAGACCCACCCCCGGGGCCTCGAACACCGGGGAGCTGTTTTTT
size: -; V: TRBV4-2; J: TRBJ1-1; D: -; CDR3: CASSLPAGTEAFF; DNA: TGTGCCAGCAGCCTTCCAGCAGGGACTGAAGCTTTCTTT
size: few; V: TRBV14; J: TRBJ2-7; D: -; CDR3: CASSQGRYSYEQYF; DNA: TGTGCCAGCAGCCAAGGCAGGTACAGTTACGAGCAGTACTTC
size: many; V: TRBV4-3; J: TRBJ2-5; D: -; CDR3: CASSPGLWETQYF; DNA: TGCGCCAGCAGCCCCGGTCTGTGGGAGACCCAGTACTTC
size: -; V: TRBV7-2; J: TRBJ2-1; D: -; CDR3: CASSVEGPQFF; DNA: TGTGCCAGCAGCGTAGAGGGGCCGCAGTTCTTC
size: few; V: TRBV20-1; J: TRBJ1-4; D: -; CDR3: CSADGGANEKLFF; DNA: TGCAGTGCTGACGGGGGAGCGAATGAAAAACTGTTTTTT
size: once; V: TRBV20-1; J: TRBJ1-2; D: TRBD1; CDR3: CSATPGTALGYTF; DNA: TGCAGTGCTACCCCTGGGACAGCCTTGGGCTACACCTTC
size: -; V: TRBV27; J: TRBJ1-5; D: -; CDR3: CASSSKREQGVNQPQHF; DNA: TGTGCCAGCAGTTCGAAGCGAGAGCAGGGAGTAAATCAGCCCCAGCATTTT
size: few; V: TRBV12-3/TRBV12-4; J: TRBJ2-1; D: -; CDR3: CASSPSHNNEQFF; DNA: TGTGCCAGCAGTCCTAGTCACAACAATGAGCAGTTCTTC
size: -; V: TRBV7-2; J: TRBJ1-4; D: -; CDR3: CASSLAGGINEKLFF; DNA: TGTGCCAGCAGCTTAGCTGGGGGCATAAATGAAAAACTGTTTTTT
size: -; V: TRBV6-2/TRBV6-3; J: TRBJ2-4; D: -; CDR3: CASSQRLAAKNIQYF; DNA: TGTGCCAGCAGCCAAAGGCTAGCTGCGAAAAACATTCAGTACTTC
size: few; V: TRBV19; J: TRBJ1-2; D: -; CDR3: CASSIERNYGYTF; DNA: TGTGCCAGTAGTATTGAGAGAAACTATGGCTACACCTTC
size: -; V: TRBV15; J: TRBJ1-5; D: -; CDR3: CATSRDRVPQPQHF; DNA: TGTGCCACCAGCAGAGACAGGGTGCCTCAGCCCCAGCATTTT
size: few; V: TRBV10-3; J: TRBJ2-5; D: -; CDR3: CAISDSRITGETQYF; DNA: TGTGCCATCAGTGATTCCAGGATAACAGGGGAGACCCAGTACTTC
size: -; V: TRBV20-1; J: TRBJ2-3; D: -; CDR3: CSAQTGTNTDTQYF; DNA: TGCAGTGCCCAGACCGGGACAAACACAGATACGCAGTATTTT
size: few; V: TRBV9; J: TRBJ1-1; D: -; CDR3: CASSDPGETAEAFF; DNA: TGTGCCAGCAGCGATCCGGGGGAGACAGCTGAAGCTTTCTTT
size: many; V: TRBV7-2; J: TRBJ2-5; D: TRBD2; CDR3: CASSLGGLAGVETQYF; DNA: TGTGCCAGCAGCTTAGGGGGACTAGCGGGAGTAGAGACCCAGTACTTC
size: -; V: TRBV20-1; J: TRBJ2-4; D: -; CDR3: CSARDLAGRTKNIQYF; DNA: TGCAGTGCTAGAGATTTGGCGGGAAGAACCAAAAACATTCAGTACTTC
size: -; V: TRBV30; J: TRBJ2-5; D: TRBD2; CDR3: CAWTRAGAQETQYF; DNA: TGTGCCTGGACTAGGGCGGGAGCTCAGGAGACCCAGTACTTC
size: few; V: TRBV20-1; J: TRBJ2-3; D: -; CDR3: CSVRDSNTDTQYF; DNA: TGCAGTGTTCGGGACTCCAACACAGATACGCAGTATTTT
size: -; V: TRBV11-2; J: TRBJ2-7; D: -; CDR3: CASSPTLTAEQYF; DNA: TGTGCCAGCAGCCCAACACTGACAGCCGAGCAGTACTTC
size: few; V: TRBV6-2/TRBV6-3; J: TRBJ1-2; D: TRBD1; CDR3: CASSSGTATQYGYTF; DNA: TGTGCCAGCAGTTCCGGGACAGCAACACAGTATGGCTACACCTTC
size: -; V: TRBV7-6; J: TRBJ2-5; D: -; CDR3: CASSFEAGRTQTQYF; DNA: TGTGCCAGCAGCTTTGAGGCGGGGAGGACCCAGACCCAGTACTTC
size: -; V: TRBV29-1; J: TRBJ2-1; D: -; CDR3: CSVEAQSSYNEQFF; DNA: TGCAGCGTTGAAGCCCAGAGCTCCTACAATGAGCAGTTCTTC
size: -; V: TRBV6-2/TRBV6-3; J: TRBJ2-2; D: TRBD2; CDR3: CASRTSGTGELFF; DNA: TGTGCCAGCAGGACTAGCGGTACCGGGGAGCTGTTTTTT
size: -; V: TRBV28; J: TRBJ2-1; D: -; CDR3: CASSPPGERSYNEQFF; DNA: TGTGCCAGCAGTCCTCCGGGGGAGCGGTCGTACAATGAGCAGTTCTTC
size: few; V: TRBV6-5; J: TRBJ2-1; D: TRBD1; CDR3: CASSYLSHGTGKNEQFF; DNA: TGTGCCAGCAGTTATTTGTCCCACGGGACAGGGAAAAATGAGCAGTTCTTC
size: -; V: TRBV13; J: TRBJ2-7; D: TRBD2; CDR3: CASSSAASGRDEQYF; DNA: TGTGCCAGCAGCTCAGCGGCTAGCGGGAGGGACGAGCAGTACTTC
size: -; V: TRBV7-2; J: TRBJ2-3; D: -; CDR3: CASSPPQGRTDTQYF; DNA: TGTGCCAGCAGCCCCCCACAGGGTAGAACAGATACGCAGTATTTT
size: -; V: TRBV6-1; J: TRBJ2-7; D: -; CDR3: CASSQTGADEQYF; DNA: TGTGCCAGCAGTCAGACGGGGGCTGACGAGCAGTACTTC
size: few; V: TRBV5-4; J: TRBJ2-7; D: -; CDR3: CASGSAPYEQYF; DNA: TGTGCCAGCGGATCTGCTCCCTACGAGCAGTACTTC
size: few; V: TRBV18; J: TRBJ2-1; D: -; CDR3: CASSRTLGQWNDEQFF; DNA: TGTGCCAGCTCACGAACGCTCGGACAGTGGAACGATGAGCAGTTCTTC